The clone carrying this T cell receptor beta chain occurred a few times. Distinct nucleotide sequences in the sample also encode this CDR3. The germline V gene has CDR1 LGHDT and CDR2 YNNKEL (reference sequence). CDR3 length: 14 residues. V dropped 1 base and J dropped 4 bases, with 8 bases sitting between them. This sample was taken from a study of Ad26.COV2.S vaccination and SARS-CoV-2 variants. Across the study: Ad26.COV2.S given intramuscularly, once or twice 56 days apart.

Repertoires were generated with immunoSEQ multiplex PCR, while TCRdb's copy carries only in-frame clones and drops some. The sample shows more than 250,000 clones, around 87% of them seen only once. The treatment is: about 20 received Ad26.COV2.S at low or high dose, single or two shots; about 5 received placebo; per-sample allocation not given. Sample collection was performed on day 63 after the first vaccine or placebo injection. A Boston adult aged 18-55 years was the donor. This vaccine is an Ad26 vector that expresses the Wuhan-strain SARS-CoV-2 spike. Specimen: peripheral blood, collected in a trial of Ad26.COV2.S vaccine versus placebo. The chain has TRBV3-1 (or the pseudogene TRBV3-2) and TRBJ1-3, with a possible D match to TRBD1 (5 bases). The sequence was obtained from a person between 18 and 65 years old who received the Ad26.COV2.S COVID-19 vaccine or a placebo. CDR3 nucleotide sequence: TGTGCCAGCAGCCAAGCAGGGTCCGGAAACACCATATATTTT. This gives the protein CASSQAGSGNTIYF.